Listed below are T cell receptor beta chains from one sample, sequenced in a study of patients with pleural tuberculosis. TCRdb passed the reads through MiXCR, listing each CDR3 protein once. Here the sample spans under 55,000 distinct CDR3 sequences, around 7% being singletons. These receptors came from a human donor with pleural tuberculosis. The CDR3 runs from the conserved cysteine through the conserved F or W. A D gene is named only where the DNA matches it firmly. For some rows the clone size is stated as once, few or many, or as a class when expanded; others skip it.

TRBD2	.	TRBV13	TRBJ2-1	TGTGCCAGCAGCTTAGTCCCCTTGGCTAGCGGGAGTGGGGATGAGCAGTTCTTC	CASSLVPLASGSGDEQFF
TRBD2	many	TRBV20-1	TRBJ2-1	TGCAGTGCTAGTCCCAGCGGGAGCATAAGCAATGAGCAGTTCTTC	CSASPSGSISNEQFF
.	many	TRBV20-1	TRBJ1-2	TGCAGTGCCCAATGGGGCTCCCCTGGGGATGGCTACACCTTC	CSAQWGSPGDGYTF
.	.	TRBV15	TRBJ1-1	TGTGCCACCAGCAGTGCTCCCCAGAACACTGAAGCTTTCTTT	CATSSAPQNTEAFF
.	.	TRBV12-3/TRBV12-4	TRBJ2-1	TGTGCCAGCAGTTTTAGAGAGCAGTTCTTC	CASSFREQFF
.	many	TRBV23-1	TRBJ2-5	TGCGCCAGCAGTCCCTCCAGCGGAGCCCAAGAGACCCAGTACTTC	CASSPSSGAQETQYF
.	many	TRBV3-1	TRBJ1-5	TGTGCCAGCAGCCAAGGTATTAATAGCAATCAGCCCCAGCATTTT	CASSQGINSNQPQHF
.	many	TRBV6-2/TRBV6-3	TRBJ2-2	TGTGCCAGCAGTTACCTAAGCCCAGGAACCGGGGAGCTGTTTTTT	CASSYLSPGTGELFF
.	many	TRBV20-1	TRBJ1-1	TGCAGTGCTTGGAAGGAGGGCCCATTGGCTGAAGCTTTCTTT	CSAWKEGPLAEAFF
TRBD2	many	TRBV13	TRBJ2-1	TGTGCCAGCAGCCCGACTAGCGGGAGTTCCCCCAATGAGCAGTTCTTC	CASSPTSGSSPNEQFF
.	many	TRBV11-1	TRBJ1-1	TGTGCCAGCAGCCCTTACAGGGAGATGAACACTGAAGCTTTCTTT	CASSPYREMNTEAFF
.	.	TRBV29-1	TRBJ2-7	TGCAGCGTTGTGTTGGGGAACTACGAGCAGTACTTC	CSVVLGNYEQYF
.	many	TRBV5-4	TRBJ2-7	TGTGCCAGCAGCTTTATCGGGCCTCTCTACGAGCAGTACTTC	CASSFIGPLYEQYF
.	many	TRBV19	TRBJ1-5	TGTGCCAGTAGCAGATTAGGTGCAGGGGTCAATCAGCCCCAGCATTTT	CASSRLGAGVNQPQHF
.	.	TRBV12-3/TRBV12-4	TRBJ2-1	TGTGCCAGCAGCCCTAGGGACTCCAACAATGAGCAGTTCTTC	CASSPRDSNNEQFF
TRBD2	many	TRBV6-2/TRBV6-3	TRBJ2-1	TGTGCCAGCAGTTACTCAAGCGGGAGCTCCTACAATGAGCAGTTCTTC	CASSYSSGSSYNEQFF
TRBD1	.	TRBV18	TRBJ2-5	TGTGCCAGCTCACCGACTACAGGGGGAGAGACCCAGTACTTC	CASSPTTGGETQYF
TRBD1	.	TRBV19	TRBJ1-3	TGTGCCAGTACCCCCGAGGGGGCAATTGGAAACACCATATATTTT	CASTPEGAIGNTIYF
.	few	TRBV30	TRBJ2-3	TGTGCCTGGAGTATATCGGGAGGCACAGATACGCAGTATTTT	CAWSISGGTDTQYF
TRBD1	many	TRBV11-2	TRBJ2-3	TGTGCCAGCAGCCCTACAGGGGGCGCAGATACGCAGTATTTT	CASSPTGGADTQYF
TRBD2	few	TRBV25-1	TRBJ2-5	TGTGCCAGCAGTGCCTTGGGAACTAGCGCCAGAGAGACCCAGTACTTC	CASSALGTSARETQYF
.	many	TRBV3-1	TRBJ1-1	TGTGCCAGCAGCCGAAAGGTTGGTGAAGCTTTCTTT	CASSRKVGEAFF
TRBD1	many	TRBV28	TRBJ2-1	TGTGCCAGCGCTTACTACAGGGGCGCCATAAATGAGCAGTTCTTC	CASAYYRGAINEQFF
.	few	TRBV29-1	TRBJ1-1	TGCAGCGTTGAACGTCTCGGGTCTGAAGCTTTCTTT	CSVERLGSEAFF
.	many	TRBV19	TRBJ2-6	TGTGCCAGTAGTATGGTACAGGGGGCCAACGTCCTGACTTTC	CASSMVQGANVLTF